One sample yielded the 12 T cell receptor beta chains listed below, sequenced in a study of Ad26.COV2.S vaccination and SARS-CoV-2 variants. Treatment of the sample: 15 to 20 received Ad26.COV2.S at low or high dose, single or two shots; roughly five received placebo; per-sample allocation not given. It was on day 63 after the first vaccine or placebo injection that samples were taken. Sequencing used immunoSEQ multiplex PCR; TCRdb keeps in-frame clones, though not all of them. This sample has 240,000 or so clones; roughly 90% occur once, and the top ten carry approximately 11%. The source was peripheral blood, collected in a trial of Ad26.COV2.S vaccine versus placebo. These receptors originate from a person aged 18-65 years who received the Ad26.COV2.S COVID-19 vaccine or a placebo.

V is TRBV28 and J is TRBJ2-1; 12 bases are a match to TRBD2. Germline CDR1 is MDHEN and CDR2 is SYDVKM. The CDR3 has 20 amino acids. The junction had 15 bases not matched to a gene; V was cut back by 4 bases and J by 2 bases. The CDR3 nucleotides read TGTGCCAGCAGTTCCGATTACGAGACTAGCGGGAGAGGACCCTACAATGAGCAGTTCTTC. It yields the protein CASSSDYETSGRGPYNEQFF.

The gene calls are TRBV14 and TRBJ2-7; the match to TRBD2 covers 7 bases. Germline CDR1 and CDR2: SGHDN and FVKESK. With V trimmed by 4 bases and J by 3 bases, 3 bases remained unmatched. The CDR3 is 13 amino acids. As DNA, the CDR3 is TGTGCCAGCAGCCGGTGGGAGGGCTACGAGCAGTACTTC. This codes for CASSRWEGYEQYF.

The CDR3 DNA reads as TGTGCCAGCAGCTTAGGGTATTCGCAGACCCAGTACTTC. Translation gives CASSLGYSQTQYF. This chain uses TRBV7-2 with TRBJ2-5; D is undetermined. The CDR3 is 13 amino acids. V was clipped by 1 base and J by 6 bases, with 9 bases between them. Germline lookup yields CDR1 SGHTA and CDR2 FQGNSA.

The table lists this clone with a few counts. The rearrangement joins TRBV4-3 to TRBJ2-1; 11 bases align to TRBD2. This CDR3 spans 17 amino acids. The germline gives CDR1 LGHNA, CDR2 YSLEER. The V segment lost 1 base and the J segment 7 bases; nucleotides outside the gene matches: 9. The DNA of the CDR3 is TGCGCCAGCAGCCAAGGGAGACTAGCGGGATATGGGAATGAGCAGTTCTTC. Its translation is CASSQGRLAGYGNEQFF.

The rearrangement links TRBV5-6 to TRBJ2-1; 8 bases map to TRBD1. V gave up 2 bases and J gave up 7 bases; unmatched junction bases: 8. The germline V gene encodes CDR1 SGHDT and CDR2 YYEEEE. CDR3 length: 15 amino acids. In nucleotides, the CDR3 is TGTGCCAGCAGCTTAAGGACAGGGTATAGGAATGAGCAGTTCTTC. It encodes CASSLRTGYRNEQFF.

The rearrangement joins TRBV5-1 to TRBJ1-2; no firm D call. The CDR3 runs to 13 residues. The germline gives CDR1 SGHRS, CDR2 YFSETQ. V lost 0 bases, J lost 4 bases, and 7 bases lay in between. The CDR3 sequence is CASSLVGSYGYTF. CDR3 sequence (DNA): TGCGCCAGCAGCTTGGTGGGGAGCTATGGCTACACCTTC.

The chain uses TRBV6-2 or TRBV6-3 and TRBJ2-5; TRBD2 matches 11 bases. The CDR3 runs to 15 residues. The junction had 7 bases not matched to a gene; V was cut back by 5 bases and J by 5 bases. From germline, CDR1 is MNHEY and CDR2 SVGEGT. The CDR3 sequence: CASSGIAGGSETQYF. DNA for the CDR3: TGTGCCAGCAGTGGCATAGCGGGGGGGAGTGAGACCCAGTACTTC.

V gene TRBV19 combines with J gene TRBJ2-3, with D possibly being TRBD2 (6 bases). The germline V and J ends were trimmed by 7 bases and 0 bases, with 14 bases remaining between them. Germline CDR1 and CDR2: LNHDA and SQIVND (reference sequence). The CDR3 has 15 residues. As DNA, the CDR3 is TGTGCCAGTACCCCATCGGGGGTCAGCACAGATACGCAGTATTTT. Translated: CASTPSGVSTDTQYF.

On this clone: The same CDR3 can be traced to other DNA sequences in this sample. The chain uses TRBV19 and TRBJ2-7, with 8 bases identical to TRBD1. J gave up 3 bases and V 1 base, and 2 bases lay outside the gene matches. This CDR3 comprises 14 residues. Germline assignment: CDR1 LNHDA and CDR2 SQIVND (reference sequence). CDR3 residues: CASSIGTGGYEQYF. The CDR3, as DNA: TGTGCCAGTAGTATAGGTACAGGGGGCTACGAGCAGTACTTC.

The J gene is TRBJ2-1, the V gene TRBV10-3, with D uncertain. CDR1 is ENHRY, CDR2 SYGVKD, per germline. The length of the CDR3 is 12 residues. Trimming removed 6 bases at V and 6 bases at J, with 9 bases between. CDR3 sequence: CAIRQDVNEQFF. CDR3 nucleotides: TGTGCCATCAGGCAGGACGTCAATGAGCAGTTCTTC.

The chain is built from TRBV10-2 and TRBJ2-1, with 7 bases lining up with TRBD1. This CDR3 spans 15 amino acids. Germline CDR1 and CDR2: WSHSY and SAAADI. Trimming cost V 4 bases and J 6 bases; bases outside gene matches: 9. CDR3 coding DNA: TGCGCCAGCAGTGGGATGACAGGGTCGGGCAATGAGCAGTTCTTC. It encodes CASSGMTGSGNEQFF.

This clone showed up just once. The rearrangement joins TRBV11-2 to TRBJ1-1; D is perhaps TRBD1 (6 bases). CDR3 length: 17 residues. CDR1 and CDR2 (germline): SGHAT, FQNNGV. V was clipped by 5 bases and J by 4 bases, with 23 bases between them. CDR3 loop: CASSLRQVPGLITEAFF. CDR3 in DNA: TGTGCCAGCAGCCTCCGACAGGTTCCGGGCTTGATCACTGAAGCTTTCTTT.